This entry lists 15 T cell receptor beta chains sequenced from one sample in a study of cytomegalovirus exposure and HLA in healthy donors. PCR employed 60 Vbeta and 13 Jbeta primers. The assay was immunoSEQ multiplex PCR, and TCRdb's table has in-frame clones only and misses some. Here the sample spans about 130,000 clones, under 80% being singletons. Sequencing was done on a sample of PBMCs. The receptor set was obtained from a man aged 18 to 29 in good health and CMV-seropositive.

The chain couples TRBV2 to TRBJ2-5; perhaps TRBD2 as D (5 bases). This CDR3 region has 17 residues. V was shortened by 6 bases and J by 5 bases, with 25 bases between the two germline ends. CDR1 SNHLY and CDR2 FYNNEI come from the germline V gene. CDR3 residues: CASRPGRRGTRPETQYF. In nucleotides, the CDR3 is TGTGCCAGCAGGCCGGGTAGACGGGGAACGCGTCCGGAGACCCAGTACTTC.

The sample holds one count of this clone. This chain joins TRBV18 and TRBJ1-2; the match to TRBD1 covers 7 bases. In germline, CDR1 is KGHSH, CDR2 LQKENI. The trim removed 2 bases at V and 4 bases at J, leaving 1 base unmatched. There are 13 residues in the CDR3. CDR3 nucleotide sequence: TGTGCCAGCTCACCAGGGACAGCCTATGGCTACACCTTC. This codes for CASSPGTAYGYTF.

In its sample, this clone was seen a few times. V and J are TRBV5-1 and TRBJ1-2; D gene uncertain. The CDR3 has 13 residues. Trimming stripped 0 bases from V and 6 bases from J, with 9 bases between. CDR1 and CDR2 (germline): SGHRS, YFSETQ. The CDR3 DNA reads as TGCGCCAGCAGCTTGGAACTCGGGGATGGCTACACCTTC. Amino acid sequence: CASSLELGDGYTF.

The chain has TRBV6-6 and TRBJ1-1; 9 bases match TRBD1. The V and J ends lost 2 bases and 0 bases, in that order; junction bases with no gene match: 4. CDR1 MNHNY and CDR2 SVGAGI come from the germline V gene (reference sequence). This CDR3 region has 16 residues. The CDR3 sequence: CASSYPGQGMNTEAFF. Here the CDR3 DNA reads TGTGCCAGCAGTTACCCCGGACAGGGGATGAACACTGAAGCTTTCTTT.

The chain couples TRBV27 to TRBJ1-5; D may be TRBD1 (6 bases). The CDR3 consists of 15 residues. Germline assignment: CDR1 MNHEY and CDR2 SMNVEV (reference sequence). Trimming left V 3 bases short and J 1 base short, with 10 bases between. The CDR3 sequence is CASSLYGQSNQPQHF. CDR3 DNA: TGTGCCAGCAGTTTGTACGGACAGAGCAATCAGCCCCAGCATTTT.

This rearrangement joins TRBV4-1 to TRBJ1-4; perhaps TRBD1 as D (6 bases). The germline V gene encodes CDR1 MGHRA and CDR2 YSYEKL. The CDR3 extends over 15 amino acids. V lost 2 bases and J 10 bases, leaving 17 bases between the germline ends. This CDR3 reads CASSQTGKGAGKLFF. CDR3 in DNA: TGCGCCAGCAGCCAAACAGGGAAAGGGGCTGGAAAACTGTTTTTT.

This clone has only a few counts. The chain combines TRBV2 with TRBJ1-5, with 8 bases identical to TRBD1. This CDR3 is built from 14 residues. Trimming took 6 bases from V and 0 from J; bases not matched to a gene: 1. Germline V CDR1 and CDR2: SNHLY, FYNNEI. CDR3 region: CASRGQDSNQPQHF. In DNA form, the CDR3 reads TGTGCCAGCAGGGGACAGGATAGCAATCAGCCCCAGCATTTT.

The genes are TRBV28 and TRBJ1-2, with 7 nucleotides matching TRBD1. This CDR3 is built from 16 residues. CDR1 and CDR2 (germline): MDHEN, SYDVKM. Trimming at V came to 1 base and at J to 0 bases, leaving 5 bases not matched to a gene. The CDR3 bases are TGTGCCAGCAGTTTATCTGGGACAGAGTCTAACTATGGCTACACCTTC. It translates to CASSLSGTESNYGYTF.

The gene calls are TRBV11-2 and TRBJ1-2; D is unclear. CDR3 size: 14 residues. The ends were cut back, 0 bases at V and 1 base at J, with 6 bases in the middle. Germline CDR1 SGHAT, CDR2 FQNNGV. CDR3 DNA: TGTGCCAGCAGCTTAGACCAGGTTAACTATGGCTACACCTTC. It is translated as CASSLDQVNYGYTF.

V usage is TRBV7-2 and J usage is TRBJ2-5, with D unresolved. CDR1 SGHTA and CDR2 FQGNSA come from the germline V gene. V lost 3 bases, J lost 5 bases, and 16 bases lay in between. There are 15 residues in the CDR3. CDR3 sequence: CASSFRGWPGETQYF. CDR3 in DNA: TGTGCCAGCAGCTTCAGAGGCTGGCCCGGGGAGACCCAGTACTTC.

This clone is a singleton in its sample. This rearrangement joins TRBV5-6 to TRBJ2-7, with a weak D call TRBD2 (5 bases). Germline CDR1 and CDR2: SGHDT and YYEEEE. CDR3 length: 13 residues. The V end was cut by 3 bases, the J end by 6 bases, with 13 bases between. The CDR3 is CASSSDSKVEQYV. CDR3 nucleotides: TGTGCCAGCAGCTCGGACTCAAAGGTCGAGCAGTACGTC.

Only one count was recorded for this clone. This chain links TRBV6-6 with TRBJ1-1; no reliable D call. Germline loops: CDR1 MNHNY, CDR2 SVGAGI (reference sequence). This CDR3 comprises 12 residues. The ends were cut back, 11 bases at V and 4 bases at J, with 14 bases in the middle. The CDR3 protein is CACTSGVTEAFF. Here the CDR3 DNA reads TGTGCCTGCACATCGGGTGTCACTGAAGCTTTCTTT.

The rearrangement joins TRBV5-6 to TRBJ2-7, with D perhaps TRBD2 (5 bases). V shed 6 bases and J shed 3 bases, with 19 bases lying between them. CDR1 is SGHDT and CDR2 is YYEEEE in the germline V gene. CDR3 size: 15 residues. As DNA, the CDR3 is TGTGCCAGCACCATAACGGGGAGAGGGCGCTACGAGCAGTACTTC. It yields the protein CASTITGRGRYEQYF.

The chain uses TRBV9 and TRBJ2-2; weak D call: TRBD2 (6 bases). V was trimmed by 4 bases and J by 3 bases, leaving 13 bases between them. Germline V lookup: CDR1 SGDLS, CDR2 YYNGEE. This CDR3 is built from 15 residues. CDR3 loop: CASSLRSGYTGELFF. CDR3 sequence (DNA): TGTGCCAGCAGCCTCAGAAGCGGGTACACCGGGGAGCTGTTTTTT.

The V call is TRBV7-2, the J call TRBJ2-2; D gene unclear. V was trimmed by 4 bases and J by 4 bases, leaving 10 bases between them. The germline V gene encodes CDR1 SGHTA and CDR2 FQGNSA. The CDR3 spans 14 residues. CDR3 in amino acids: CASSSVFGTGELFF. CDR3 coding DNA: TGTGCCAGCAGCTCAGTTTTTGGCACCGGGGAGCTGTTTTTT.